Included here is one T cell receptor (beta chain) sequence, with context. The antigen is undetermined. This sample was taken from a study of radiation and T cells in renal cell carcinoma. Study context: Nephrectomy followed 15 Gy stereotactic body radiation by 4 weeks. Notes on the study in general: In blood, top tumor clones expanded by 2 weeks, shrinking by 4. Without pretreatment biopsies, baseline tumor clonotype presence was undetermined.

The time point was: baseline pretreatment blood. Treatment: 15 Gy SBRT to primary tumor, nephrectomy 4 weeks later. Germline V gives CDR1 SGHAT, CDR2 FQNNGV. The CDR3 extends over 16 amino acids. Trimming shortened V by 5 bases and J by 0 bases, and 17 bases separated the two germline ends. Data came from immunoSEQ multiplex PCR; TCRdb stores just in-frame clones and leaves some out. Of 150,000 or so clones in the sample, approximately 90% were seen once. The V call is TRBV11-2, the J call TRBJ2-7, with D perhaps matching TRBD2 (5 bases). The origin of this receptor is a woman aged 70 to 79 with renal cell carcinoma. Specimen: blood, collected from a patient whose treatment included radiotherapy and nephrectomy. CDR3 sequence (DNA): TGTGCCAGCAGCCGTTCCGGGGTGGTAACCTCCTACGAGCAGTACTTC. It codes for CASSRSGVVTSYEQYF.